The next 25 T cell receptor beta chains were all read from a single sample in a study of shared clonotypes between healthy human individuals. Profiled with immunoSEQ multiplex PCR; TCRdb holds only in-frame clones, not every one. The table lists about 1.5 million clones, roughly 98% of them singletons. The sequencing sample was made of naive CD4+ T cells sorted from blood. Noted subset: CD45RA+ positively selected. Receptors were obtained from a young man in good health.

Turning to this clone: A read error may account for a junction end that differs from germline. The chain uses TRBV9 and TRBJ1-1, with D hard to call. There are 14 residues in the CDR3. Germline loops: CDR1 SGDLS, CDR2 YYNGEE. CDR3 sequence (DNA): TGTGCCAGCAGCTTGGATACGACGAACACTGAAGCTTTTTTT. Its translation: CASSLDTTNTEAFF.

The chain has TRBV7-9 and TRBJ1-1; possible D gene TRBD1, 5 bases. The CDR3 is 13 residues long. Germline-derived CDR1 and CDR2 are SEHNR and FQNEAQ (reference sequence). Trimming cost V 8 bases and J 1 base, with 11 bases left between them. Written as DNA, the CDR3 is TGTGCCAGCGGGACTTCGCGGAACACTGAAGCTTTCTTT. Translation gives CASGTSRNTEAFF.

Turning to this clone: The sample has other DNA sequences that encode this CDR3 too. The genes are TRBV20-1 and TRBJ2-5, with unresolved D. The CDR3 runs 11 residues. V lost 3 bases, J lost 3 bases, and 5 bases lay in between. Germline-derived CDR1 and CDR2 are DFQATT and SNEGSKA (reference sequence). This CDR3 is CSASSEETQYF. The CDR3 DNA sequence: TGCAGTGCTAGTAGTGAAGAGACCCAGTACTTC.

CDR3 nucleotide sequence: TGCAGCGCTGATAAGTCGGGTACTGAAGCTTTCTTT. Amino acid sequence: CSADKSGTEAFF. The chain recombines TRBV29-1 with TRBJ1-1; the D is unclear. Germline values: CDR1 SQVTM, CDR2 ANQGSEA. Trimming removed 7 bases at V and 5 bases at J, with 14 bases between. The CDR3 has 12 amino acids.

V is TRBV28 and J is TRBJ2-7; D remains unclear. The CDR3 spans 12 residues. Germline V gene lookup returns CDR1 MDHEN and CDR2 SYDVKM. The V end lost 3 bases, the J end lost 6 bases, and 9 bases lay between the germline ends. CDR3 sequence reads: CASSFIPSEQYF. The CDR3 DNA reads as TGTGCCAGCAGTTTCATTCCTTCCGAGCAGTACTTC.

The genes are TRBV6-4 and TRBJ2-5; 9 nucleotides match TRBD2. Germline CDR1 reads MRHNA; CDR2 reads SNTAGT. With V trimmed by 7 bases and J by 4 bases, 4 bases remained unmatched. This CDR3 spans 13 amino acids. The CDR3 nucleotides are TGTGCCAGCAAGCCGGGACTAGCAGAGACCCAGTACTTC. It specifies CASKPGLAETQYF.

V gene TRBV7-9 combines with J gene TRBJ2-1, with D perhaps given as TRBD1 or TRBD2 (5 bases each). Germline lookup yields CDR1 SEHNR and CDR2 FQNEAQ (reference sequence). This CDR3 region has 15 residues. Trimming took off 1 base at V and 12 bases at J, with 19 bases between the two ends. The CDR3 protein is CASSLEETVTGRQFF. The CDR3 nucleotides are TGTGCCAGCAGCTTAGAAGAGACAGTTACGGGGAGGCAGTTCTTC.

The chain couples TRBV6-5 to TRBJ2-7; 8 nucleotides match TRBD1. Germline CDR1 MNHEY, CDR2 SVGAGI. With 4 bases clipped from V and 2 bases from J, the junction kept 4 bases outside the gene matches. The CDR3 consists of 14 residues. This chain's CDR3 is CASSSDRAPYEQYF. The CDR3 DNA follows: TGTGCCAGCAGTTCGGACAGGGCCCCCTACGAGCAGTACTTC.

The chain carries TRBV18 and TRBJ2-7, with a tentative D call TRBD2 (6 bases). Germline CDR1 reads KGHSH; CDR2 reads LQKENI. CDR3 length: 14 amino acids. Trimming took 2 bases from V and 9 from J, leaving 17 bases between them. The CDR3 DNA reads as TGTGCCAGCTCACCAACAATGCGGGGATTGGGGCAGTACTTC. Protein sequence: CASSPTMRGLGQYF.

CDR3 loop: CASSVEGTSRYGYTF. In DNA form, the CDR3 reads TGTGCCAGCAGCGTAGAGGGGACCTCTCGCTATGGCTACACCTTC. This chain uses TRBV9 with TRBJ1-2; TRBD1 is a possible D gene (5 bases). Germline CDR1 reads SGDLS; CDR2 reads YYNGEE. The ends were cut back, 0 bases at V and 4 bases at J, with 13 bases in the middle. The CDR3 runs to 15 residues. Supplemented by reference TRBV9 and TRBJ1-2, the full variable domain reads DSGVTQTPKHLITATGQRVTLRCSPRSGDLSVYWYQQSLDQGLQFLIQYYNGEERAKGNILERFSAQQFPDLHSELNLSSLELGDSALYFCASSVEGTSRYGYTFGSGTRLTVV.

This clone was found once. This rearrangement joins TRBV6-1 to TRBJ2-2; D ambiguous. Germline CDR1 is MNHNS and CDR2 is SASEGT. V dropped 3 bases and J dropped 6 bases, with 14 bases sitting between them. The CDR3 contains 15 residues. Here the CDR3 reads CASSDIGRVAGELFF. In nucleotides, the CDR3 is TGTGCCAGCAGTGACATTGGAAGGGTTGCCGGGGAGCTGTTTTTT.

V usage is TRBV18 and J usage is TRBJ2-7, with D possibly called TRBD1 or TRBD2 (6 bases each). Trimming cost V 6 bases and J 0 bases, with 12 bases left between them. From germline, CDR1 is KGHSH and CDR2 LQKENI. The CDR3 runs 14 residues. Written as DNA, the CDR3 is TGTGCCAGCTCCCGGGGGCAGTTCTCCTACGAGCAGTACTTC. This translates into CASSRGQFSYEQYF.

The genes are TRBV30 and TRBJ1-2, with no clear D. Germline-derived CDR1 and CDR2 are GTSNPN and SVGIG (reference sequence). Trimming left V 0 bases short and J 6 bases short, with 14 bases between. This CDR3 has 14 amino acids. The CDR3 is CAWSVRRGGHGYTF. The CDR3 region has the DNA TGTGCCTGGAGTGTACGCAGAGGAGGTCATGGCTACACCTTC. Full variable domain (rest looked up from reference TRBV30 and TRBJ1-2): SQTIHQWPATLVQPVGSPLSLECTVEGTSNPNLYWYRQAAGRGLQLLFYSVGIGQISSEVPQNLSASRPQDRQFILSSKKLLLSDSGFYLCAWSVRRGGHGYTFGSGTRLTVV.

This chain links TRBV7-9 with TRBJ2-5, with 8 bases fitting TRBD2. CDR1 is SEHNR and CDR2 is FQNEAQ in the germline V gene (reference sequence). The CDR3 length is 16 residues. V lost 1 base and J lost 0; bases outside the gene matches: 4. CDR3 residues: CASSLGMGLDQETQYF. In nucleotides, the CDR3 is TGTGCCAGCAGCTTAGGTATGGGACTAGACCAAGAGACCCAGTACTTC. Based on the CDR3 plus reference TRBV7-9 and TRBJ2-5, the full variable domain is DTGVSQNPRHKITKRGQNVTFRCDPISEHNRLYWYRQTLGQGPEFLTYFQNEAQLEKSRLLSDRFSAERPKGSFSTLEIQRTEQGDSAMYLCASSLGMGLDQETQYFGPGTRLLVL.

The chain is built from TRBV7-7 and TRBJ2-7; perhaps TRBD2 as D (5 bases). Germline assignment: CDR1 SSHAT and CDR2 FNYEAQ (reference sequence). The ends were cut back, 5 bases at V and 4 bases at J, with 9 bases in the middle. CDR3 length equals 12 residues. The chain's CDR3 is CASSQPGYEQYF. In nucleotides, the CDR3 is TGTGCCAGCAGCCAGCCGGGGTACGAGCAGTACTTC.

The V call is TRBV15, the J call TRBJ1-5; 7 bases fit TRBD1. This CDR3 comprises 17 residues. Germline CDR1 reads LNHNV; CDR2 reads YYDKDF (reference sequence). Trimming cost V 2 bases and J 0 bases; bases outside gene matches: 7. The CDR3 nucleotides are TGTGCCACCAGCAGAAAATACAGGGGACTTAGCAATCAGCCCCAGCATTTT. Translating gives CATSRKYRGLSNQPQHF.

V and J are TRBV28 and TRBJ2-1; 10 nucleotides match TRBD2. Trimming cost V 8 bases and J 2 bases; bases outside gene matches: 3. CDR3 length: 14 amino acids. Germline V gene lookup returns CDR1 MDHEN and CDR2 SYDVKM. The CDR3 DNA sequence: TGTGCCAGCCTAGCGGGAGAAACCTACAATGAGCAGTTCTTC. It translates to CASLAGETYNEQFF.

CDR3 coding DNA: TGTGCCAGCAGTCCAGGTCTCCAGCGGGCCTCCTACGAGCAGTACTTC. Protein sequence: CASSPGLQRASYEQYF. J is TRBJ2-7 and V is TRBV11-2, with D perhaps TRBD2 (6 bases). Germline V gives CDR1 SGHAT, CDR2 FQNNGV. The CDR3 extends over 16 amino acids. V lost 6 bases and J lost 0, with 18 bases in between.

This chain links TRBV1 with TRBJ2-3. TRBV1 is classified as a pseudogene. The CDR3 covers 13 residues. CDR3 coding DNA: TGCACCAGCAGTATGGGTAACACAGATACGCAGTATTTT. It codes for CTSSMGNTDTQYF.

The count of this clone is one. The rearrangement joins TRBV14 to TRBJ1-1; tentatively, D is TRBD1 (6 bases). Germline lookup yields CDR1 SGHDN and CDR2 FVKESK. The CDR3 covers 19 residues. The germline V and J ends were trimmed by 0 bases and 0 bases, with 20 bases remaining between them. The CDR3: CASSQDYSDRYHMNTEAFF. DNA for the CDR3: TGTGCCAGCAGCCAAGATTACTCGGACAGATATCACATGAACACTGAAGCTTTCTTT.

This sequence joins TRBV2 and TRBJ1-4, with D unresolved. Germline-derived CDR1 and CDR2 are SNHLY and FYNNEI. The CDR3 consists of 14 residues. The V end was cut by 5 bases, the J end by 7 bases, with 14 bases between. In DNA form, the CDR3 reads TGTGCCAGCAGTCCGATCCAGTCGGGTGAAAAACTGTTTTTT. Amino acid sequence: CASSPIQSGEKLFF.

The chain couples TRBV28 to TRBJ2-3; 7 nucleotides line up with TRBD2. Trimming removed 5 bases from V and 2 bases from J; junction bases left unmatched: 10. This CDR3 is 16 amino acids long. Germline CDR1 reads MDHEN; CDR2 reads SYDVKM. This CDR3 is CASSRGDGRVTDTQYF. The CDR3 DNA reads TGTGCCAGCAGTCGGGGGGATGGGAGGGTCACAGATACGCAGTATTTT.

The rearrangement uses TRBV9 and TRBJ2-7; 9 bases are a match to TRBD1. Trimming at V came to 4 bases and at J to 6 bases, leaving 8 bases not matched to a gene. The CDR3 totals 14 residues. The germline CDR1 and CDR2 sequences are SGDLS and YYNGEE. CDR3 bases: TGTGCCAGCAGCCTTGGGGACAGGGTAGGCGAGCAGTACTTC. Translated: CASSLGDRVGEQYF.

The rearrangement joins TRBV28 to TRBJ2-4; possibly TRBD1 or TRBD2 for D (5 bases each). The CDR3 is 13 residues long. Deletions cut 8 bases from V and 7 bases from J, with 15 bases between. In germline, CDR1 is MDHEN, CDR2 SYDVKM. CDR3 sequence: CASCRDLRNIQYF. The CDR3 nucleotides are TGTGCCAGCTGCAGGGACCTTCGGAACATTCAGTACTTC.

The chain links TRBV29-1 to TRBJ2-2; D is ambiguous. CDR3 length: 14 amino acids. The germline V gene has CDR1 SQVTM and CDR2 ANQGSEA. V lost 1 base to trimming and J lost 1 base, with 7 bases between them. The CDR3 reads CSVEAPVNTGELFF. The CDR3 DNA is TGCAGCGTTGAAGCGCCCGTGAACACCGGGGAGCTGTTTTTT.